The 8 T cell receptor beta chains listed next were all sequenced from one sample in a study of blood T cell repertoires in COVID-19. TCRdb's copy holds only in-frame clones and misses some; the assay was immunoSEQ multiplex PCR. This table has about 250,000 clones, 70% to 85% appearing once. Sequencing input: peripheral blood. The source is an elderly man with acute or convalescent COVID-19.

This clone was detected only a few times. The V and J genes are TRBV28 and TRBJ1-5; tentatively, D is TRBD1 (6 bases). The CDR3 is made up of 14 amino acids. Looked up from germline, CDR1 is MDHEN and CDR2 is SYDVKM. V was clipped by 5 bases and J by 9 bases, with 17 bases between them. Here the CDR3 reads CASSPTGHPTPQHF. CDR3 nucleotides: TGTGCCAGCAGTCCCACGGGACACCCAACGCCCCAGCATTTT.

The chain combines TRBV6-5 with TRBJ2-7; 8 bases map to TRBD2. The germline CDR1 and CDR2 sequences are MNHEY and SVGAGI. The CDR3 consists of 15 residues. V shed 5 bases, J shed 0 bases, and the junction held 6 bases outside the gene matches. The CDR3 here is CASSTGTSSSYEQYF. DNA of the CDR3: TGTGCCAGCAGTACCGGGACTAGTTCCTCCTACGAGCAGTACTTC.

The CDR3 sequence: CASSSGQFLMNTEAFF. The CDR3, as DNA: TGTGCCAGCTCATCAGGACAGTTCCTAATGAACACTGAAGCTTTCTTT. This chain links TRBV18 with TRBJ1-1; weak D call: TRBD1 (6 bases). V lost 5 bases and J 0 bases, leaving 16 bases between the germline ends. Germline values: CDR1 KGHSH, CDR2 LQKENI. The CDR3 consists of 16 residues.

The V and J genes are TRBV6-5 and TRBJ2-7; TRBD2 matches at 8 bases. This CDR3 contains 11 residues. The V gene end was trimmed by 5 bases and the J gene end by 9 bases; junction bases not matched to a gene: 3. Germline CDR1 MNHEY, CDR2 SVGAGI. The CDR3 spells CASSPGGRQYF. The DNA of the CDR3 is TGTGCCAGCAGTCCGGGGGGGAGGCAGTACTTC.

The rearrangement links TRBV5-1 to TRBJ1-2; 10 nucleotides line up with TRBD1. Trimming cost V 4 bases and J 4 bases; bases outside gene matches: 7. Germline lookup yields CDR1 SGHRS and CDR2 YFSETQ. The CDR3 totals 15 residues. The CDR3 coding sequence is TGCGCCAGCAGCAAGGGGACAGGGGAAGGCTATGGCTACACCTTC. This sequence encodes CASSKGTGEGYGYTF.

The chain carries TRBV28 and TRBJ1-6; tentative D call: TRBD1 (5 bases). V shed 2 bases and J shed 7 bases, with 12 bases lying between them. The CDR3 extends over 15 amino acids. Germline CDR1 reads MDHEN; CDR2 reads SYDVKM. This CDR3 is CASSLPGVGNSPLHF. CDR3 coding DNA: TGTGCCAGCAGTTTACCGGGGGTAGGCAATTCACCCCTCCACTTT.

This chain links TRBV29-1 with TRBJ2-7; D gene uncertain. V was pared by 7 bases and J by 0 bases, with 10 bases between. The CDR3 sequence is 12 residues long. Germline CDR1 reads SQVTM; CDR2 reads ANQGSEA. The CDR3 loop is CSAGGYSYEQYF. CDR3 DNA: TGCAGCGCCGGCGGCTACTCCTACGAGCAGTACTTC.

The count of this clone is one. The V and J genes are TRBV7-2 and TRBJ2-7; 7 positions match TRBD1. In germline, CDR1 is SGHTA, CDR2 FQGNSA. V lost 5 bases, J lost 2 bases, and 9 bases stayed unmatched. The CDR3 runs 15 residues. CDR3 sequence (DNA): TGTGCCAGCAGCCCCAATTGGGGACAGACCTACGAGCAGTACTTC. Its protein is CASSPNWGQTYEQYF.